This T cell receptor (beta chain) was sequenced during a study of T cells in Graves' hyperthyroidism and ophthalmopathy. This clonotype has a count of ten or more. CDR1 SGHVS and CDR2 FQNEAQ come from the germline V gene. V shed 0 bases and J 4 bases; nucleotides not matched to a gene: 9. The CDR3 is 17 amino acids. Authors of the study amplified TCR beta CDR3 regions from RNA transcripts. The HTBI set primed first-round TCR CDR3 RT-PCR. TCRdb redid the calling of the multiplex PCR reads with MiXCR, one entry per CDR3 protein. Of under 750,000 distinct CDR3 sequences in the sample, around a sixth are singletons; the top ten hold over 15%.

Material for sequencing was blood. This TCR was sampled from a woman aged 45-65 years with Graves' hyperthyroidism that later progressed to Graves' ophthalmopathy. The chain uses TRBV7-8 and TRBJ2-3, with 8 nucleotides matching TRBD2. In DNA form, the CDR3 reads TGTGCCAGCAGCTTAGCCCTAGCGGGTGAAGGCGCAGATACGCAGTATTTT. This encodes CASSLALAGEGADTQYF. The full variable domain, in which reference TRBV7-8 and TRBJ2-3 provide the parts outside the CDR3, is GAGVSQSPRYKVAKRGQDVALRCDPISGHVSLFWYQQALGQGPEFLTYFQNEAQLDKSGLPSDRFFAERPEGSVSTLKIQRTQQEDSAVYLCASSLALAGEGADTQYFGPGTRLTVL.